The 26 T cell receptor beta chains below come from one sample, sequenced in a study of OX40 agonist ivuxolimab in advanced cancers. Sequencing was performed with immunoSEQ multiplex PCR; in TCRdb, only in-frame clones are kept and a portion is missing. The sample lists tens of thousands of clones; around 85% were seen once. The sample was CD4+ or CD8+ T cells sorted from blood, taken in a trial of the OX40 agonist ivuxolimab. The receptors here all came from an adult with an advanced solid tumor such as melanoma, head and neck, liver or kidney cancer.

This clone was seen a few times. The CDR3 DNA reads TGTGCCATCAGTGGGCTAAACACCGGGGAGCTGTTTTTT. It encodes CAISGLNTGELFF. The chain links TRBV10-3 to TRBJ2-2; D is unclear. Germline lookup yields CDR1 ENHRY and CDR2 SYGVKD. This CDR3 region has 13 residues. The V and J ends lost 4 bases and 2 bases respectively, with 5 bases between them.

This clone was observed a handful of times. The rearrangement links TRBV5-1 to TRBJ2-3, with D perhaps matching TRBD1 (5 bases). V was clipped by 4 bases and J by 2 bases, with 11 bases between them. This CDR3 spans 14 amino acids. Germline assignment: CDR1 SGHRS and CDR2 YFSETQ. CDR3 residues: CASSKGEPTDTQYF. In DNA form, the CDR3 reads TGCGCCAGCAGCAAAGGGGAACCCACAGATACGCAGTATTTT.

In nucleotides, the CDR3 is TGTGCCAGCAGTGACGCTCGGAGGGGCTTGGGCAATCAGCCCCAGCATTTT. It translates to CASSDARRGLGNQPQHF. The V gene is TRBV6-4, the J gene TRBJ1-5; tentatively, D is TRBD1 (5 bases). Germline values: CDR1 MRHNA, CDR2 SNTAGT. Between the trimmed V and J ends, which lost 2 bases and 2 bases, there was a span of 16 bases. This CDR3 is 17 amino acids long.

This clone came up once. This rearrangement joins TRBV5-5 to TRBJ2-1; perhaps D is TRBD1 or TRBD2 (5 bases each). V shed 3 bases and J shed 7 bases, with 11 bases lying between them. Germline CDR1 is SGHKS and CDR2 is YYEKEE (reference sequence). CDR3 length equals 13 residues. CDR3 loop: CASSYGASNEQFF. CDR3 bases: TGTGCCAGCAGCTACGGGGCCTCTAATGAGCAGTTCTTC.

CDR3 in amino acids: CASSTTGVAGNTIYF. CDR3 nucleotide sequence: TGTGCCAGCAGTACGACAGGGGTTGCAGGAAACACCATATATTTT. The chain joins TRBV6-5 to TRBJ1-3; 8 nucleotides agree with TRBD1. V trimming: 5 bases; J trimming: 4 bases; junction bases outside the gene matches: 7. This CDR3 region has 15 residues. Germline V gene sequence: CDR1 MNHEY, CDR2 SVGAGI.

Only one count was recorded for this clone. The DNA of the CDR3 is TGTGCCAGCAGCTCCCGGGACAGGGTGAAGACCCAGTACTTC. It codes for CASSSRDRVKTQYF. V gene TRBV7-8 combines with J gene TRBJ2-5; TRBD1 matches 9 bases. CDR1 and CDR2 (germline): SGHVS, FQNEAQ. Trimming removed 4 bases from V and 6 bases from J; junction bases left unmatched: 6. The CDR3 extends over 14 amino acids.

The chain employs TRBV18 and TRBJ1-4, with D unresolved. CDR1 and CDR2 (germline): KGHSH, LQKENI. V was pared by 6 bases and J by 8 bases, with 7 bases between. The CDR3 runs 11 residues. For the CDR3, the DNA is TGTGCCAGCTCGCCGGACGAAAAACTGTTTTTT. Its protein product is CASSPDEKLFF.

In this sample, this clone turned up once. The chain uses TRBV14 and TRBJ2-1; D unclear. Germline CDR1 is SGHDN and CDR2 is FVKESK. V was cut by 1 base and J by 2 bases, with 3 bases left in between. There are 13 residues in the CDR3. The CDR3 DNA follows: TGTGCCAGCAGCCAAGCAGCCTACAATGAGCAGTTCTTC. This codes for CASSQAAYNEQFF.

This rearrangement joins TRBV19 to TRBJ1-5, with 9 bases matching TRBD1. J was trimmed by 7 bases and V by 6 bases; bases with no gene match: 16. The CDR3 length is 17 residues. Germline CDR1 reads LNHDA; CDR2 reads SQIVND (reference sequence). This CDR3 reads CASRRTGGVGSGQPQHF. The CDR3 bases are TGTGCCAGTAGGAGAACAGGGGGCGTTGGGTCTGGGCAGCCCCAGCATTTT.

Remarks on this clone: Other nucleotide sequences from this sample produce the same CDR3. The rearrangement joins TRBV4-1 to TRBJ1-6, with 7 positions matching TRBD1. The CDR3 consists of 16 residues. Trimming at V came to 0 bases and at J to 10 bases, leaving 9 bases not matched to a gene. Germline assignment: CDR1 MGHRA and CDR2 YSYEKL. Written as DNA, the CDR3 is TGCGCCAGCAGCCAAGAGGGGAGGGGGCTGGGGTCACCCCTCCACTTT. It specifies CASSQEGRGLGSPLHF.

This clone showed up just a few times. The chain combines TRBV10-2 with TRBJ2-7; 10 nucleotides align to TRBD2. The CDR3 spans 12 residues. Germline CDR1 is WSHSY and CDR2 is SAAADI. V was pared by 9 bases and J by 7 bases, with 6 bases of the junction left unmatched. Here the CDR3 reads CASILAGVEQYF. CDR3 nucleotides: TGCGCCAGTATTCTAGCGGGAGTTGAGCAGTACTTC.

The chain uses TRBV6-5 and TRBJ2-7, with 7 bases lining up with TRBD2. With 5 bases clipped from V and 3 bases from J, the junction kept 7 bases outside the gene matches. The CDR3 covers 14 residues. Germline loops: CDR1 MNHEY, CDR2 SVGAGI. CDR3 sequence reads: CASSASGIIYEQYF. The CDR3 DNA reads as TGTGCCAGCAGTGCGAGCGGGATTATCTACGAGCAGTACTTC.

The V and J genes are TRBV6-5 and TRBJ2-5; possible D gene TRBD2, 5 bases. The CDR3 is 15 amino acids. Between the trimmed V and J ends, which lost 0 bases and 4 bases, there was a span of 12 bases. CDR1 and CDR2 (germline): MNHEY, SVGAGI. CDR3 in DNA: TGTGCCAGCAGTTACTCGTGGCTAGCCCGAGAGACCCAGTACTTC. It is translated as CASSYSWLARETQYF.

This clone was seen once. The CDR3 region has the DNA TGTGCCAGCAGCCTCGAGAATGAGCAGTTCTTC. Residues: CASSLENEQFF. This chain connects TRBV28 to TRBJ2-1; D is undetermined. Trimming took 6 bases from V and 7 from J, leaving 7 bases between them. CDR1 MDHEN and CDR2 SYDVKM come from the germline V gene. CDR3 length: 11 amino acids.

The chain employs TRBV7-2 and TRBJ1-2; TRBD1 matches 9 bases. CDR3 size: 11 residues. The germline gives CDR1 SGHTA, CDR2 FQGNSA. The trim removed 5 bases at V and 8 bases at J, leaving 0 bases unmatched. CDR3 sequence: CASSTGGGYTF. In DNA form, the CDR3 reads TGTGCCAGCAGCACAGGGGGCGGCTACACCTTC.

The V gene is TRBV5-4, the J gene TRBJ2-5, with a tentative D call TRBD1 (7 bases). The CDR3 is 16 residues long. Germline lookup yields CDR1 SGHNT and CDR2 YYREEE (reference sequence). Trimming cost V 4 bases and J 5 bases, with 21 bases left between them. The CDR3 bases are TGTGCCAGCAGCAGACGACAGGGAGGAGCGAGGGAGACCCAGTACTTC. Translation gives CASSRRQGGARETQYF.

V gene TRBV6-5 combines with J gene TRBJ1-5; D is perhaps TRBD1 (6 bases). Germline V gene data show CDR1 as MNHEY and CDR2 as SVGAGI. CDR3 size: 14 residues. V lost 5 bases to trimming and J lost 0 bases, with 8 bases between them. CDR3 coding DNA: TGTGCCAGCAGTCGACAGGCTAGCAATCAGCCCCAGCATTTT. Translating it yields CASSRQASNQPQHF.

The chain carries TRBV7-9 and TRBJ1-1; D is unresolved. There are 14 residues in the CDR3. Germline CDR1 and CDR2: SEHNR and FQNEAQ (reference sequence). Trimming shortened V by 1 base and J by 2 bases, and 8 bases separated the two germline ends. CDR3 DNA sequence: TGTGCCAGCAGCTTAGGGAACAGTAACACTGAAGCTTTCTTT. Translation gives CASSLGNSNTEAFF.

The gene calls are TRBV2 and TRBJ2-1; no clear D gene. The ends were cut back, 7 bases at V and 5 bases at J, with 12 bases in the middle. The CDR3 spans 13 residues. Germline V gene sequence: CDR1 SNHLY, CDR2 FYNNEI. CDR3 loop: CASTGPINNEQFF. CDR3 DNA: TGTGCCAGCACCGGACCTATTAACAATGAGCAGTTCTTC.

V and J are TRBV7-9 and TRBJ2-3, with D perhaps matching TRBD1 or TRBD2 (5 bases each). Germline V lookup: CDR1 SEHNR, CDR2 FQNEAQ (reference sequence). Trimming shortened V by 5 bases and J by 1 base, and 10 bases separated the two germline ends. The CDR3 spans 14 residues. The CDR3 DNA follows: TGTGCCAGCAGCGCGATGGGGGGCACAGATACGCAGTATTTT. Amino acid sequence: CASSAMGGTDTQYF.

This clone appeared a single time. The chain's CDR3 is CASSERPGNNEQFF. CDR3 nucleotides: TGTGCCAGCAGTGAAAGACCTGGTAACAATGAGCAGTTCTTC. V is TRBV25-1 and J is TRBJ2-1; the D is unclear. CDR3 length: 14 residues. Per the germline V gene, CDR1 is MGHDK and CDR2 is SYGVNS. V was pared by 2 bases and J by 5 bases, with 10 bases between.

This chain links TRBV7-2 with TRBJ2-1; tentatively, D is TRBD2 (6 bases). The CDR3 is made up of 16 amino acids. The V end lost 3 bases, the J end lost 2 bases, and 14 bases lay between the germline ends. CDR1 and CDR2 (germline): SGHTA, FQGNSA. The CDR3: CASSLDGGAPYNEQFF. CDR3 DNA sequence: TGTGCCAGCAGCTTGGACGGCGGGGCCCCCTACAATGAGCAGTTCTTC. The full variable domain, completed using reference TRBV7-2 and TRBJ2-1, is GAGVSQSPSNKVTEKGKDVELRCDPISGHTALYWYRQSLGQGLEFLIYFQGNSAPDKSGLPSDRFSAERTGGSVSTLTIQRTQQEDSAVYLCASSLDGGAPYNEQFFGPGTRLTVL.

This rearrangement joins TRBV5-4 to TRBJ1-1, with no clear D. V was trimmed by 3 bases and J by 8 bases, leaving 17 bases between them. This CDR3 spans 14 amino acids. The germline V gene encodes CDR1 SGHNT and CDR2 YYREEE (reference sequence). Written as DNA, the CDR3 is TGTGCCAGCAGCTCCCGGGCAGCCTCGCAGGAAGCTTTCTTT. This gives the protein CASSSRAASQEAFF.

The chain couples TRBV7-6 to TRBJ2-1; D gene unclear. CDR3 size: 12 residues. Per germline, CDR1 SGHVS and CDR2 FNYEAQ. The V and J ends lost 5 bases and 8 bases respectively, with 10 bases between them. The CDR3 reads CASSRGPDEQFF. CDR3 sequence (DNA): TGTGCCAGCAGCCGTGGACCTGATGAGCAGTTCTTC.

The chain is built from TRBV5-1 and TRBJ2-7; TRBD2 agrees at 12 bases. The CDR3 is 18 amino acids. The germline V gene has CDR1 SGHRS and CDR2 YFSETQ. J lost 0 bases, V lost 1 base, and 8 bases had no gene match. As DNA, the CDR3 is TGCGCCAGCAGCTTGCGAACTAGCGGGGGGACGACCTCCTACGAGCAGTACTTC. This codes for CASSLRTSGGTTSYEQYF.

The rearrangement uses TRBV28 and TRBJ2-7; 7 nucleotides agree with TRBD1. The CDR3 contains 15 residues. Trimming removed 5 bases from V and 4 bases from J; junction bases left unmatched: 11. Germline V gives CDR1 MDHEN, CDR2 SYDVKM. The CDR3 region has the DNA TGTGCCAGCAGTACCCTCGGGACAGCAAAGTACGAGCAGTACTTC. It encodes CASSTLGTAKYEQYF.